Listed below are T cell receptor beta chains from one sample, sequenced in a study of blood T cell repertoires in COVID-19. Here immunoSEQ multiplex PCR was the method, and the copy in TCRdb shows in-frame clones only, minus some. Of about 380,000 clones listed, around 90% are singletons. Sequencing used PBMCs or T cells enriched from blood (not recorded which). The receptors stem from a woman under 30 who had recovered from COVID-19. Each CDR3 is given with its conserved first and last residue. D genes are given only for firm matches. Clone size, where shown, is once, few, many, or a class for clones that have expanded.

>TRBD1|TRBV3-1/TRBV3-2|-|TRBJ2-7|16
CASSQRQGAAIHEQYF
TGTGCCAGCAGCCAACGACAGGGGGCGGCGATCCACGAGCAGTACTTC
>-|TRBV5-1|-|TRBJ1-4|16
CASSGQPGLSNEKLFF
TGCGCCAGCAGCGGACAGCCCGGACTGTCGAATGAAAAACTGTTTTTT
>TRBD2|TRBV6-4|-|TRBJ2-1|15
CASGPLAGANNEQFF
TGTGCCAGCGGGCCCTTAGCGGGGGCAAACAATGAGCAGTTCTTC
>TRBD1|TRBV18|-|TRBJ2-5|16
CASSPPTGGYQETQYF
TGTGCCAGCTCACCACCGACAGGGGGTTACCAAGAGACCCAGTACTTC
>TRBD1|TRBV29-1|-|TRBJ2-3|16
CSVGGPRTGGSDTQYF
TGCAGCGTCGGCGGGCCGAGGACAGGGGGCTCGGATACGCAGTATTTT
>TRBD2|TRBV19|-|TRBJ2-1|13
CASGLAGVYEQFF
TGTGCCAGTGGACTAGCGGGCGTTTATGAGCAGTTCTTC
>TRBD1|TRBV5-4|-|TRBJ2-7|14
CASSSQGAQYEQYF
TGTGCCAGCAGCTCCCAGGGGGCGCAATATGAGCAGTACTTC
>TRBD2|TRBV6-6|-|TRBJ2-5|16
CASSRGLAGVEETQYF
TGTGCCAGCAGCCGTGGACTAGCGGGGGTGGAAGAGACCCAGTACTTC
>-|TRBV4-2|few|TRBJ1-1|16
CASSQDRQAVNTEAFF
TGTGCCAGCAGCCAAGATCGGCAGGCCGTGAACACTGAAGCTTTCTTT
>-|TRBV10-2|-|TRBJ2-7|13
CASSVDRPYEQYF
TGCGCCAGCAGTGTGGACAGACCCTACGAGCAGTACTTC
>-|TRBV4-3|-|TRBJ1-1|14
CASSQELGAEEAFF
TGCGCCAGCAGCCAAGAGCTGGGGGCGGAAGAAGCTTTCTTT
>-|TRBV30|-|TRBJ2-7|13
CAWSVQGPYEQYF
TGTGCCTGGAGTGTCCAGGGCCCCTACGAGCAGTACTTC
>TRBD1|TRBV5-8|once|TRBJ1-1|11
CASSRQGETFF
TGTGCCAGCAGCCGACAGGGGGAGACTTTCTTT
>-|TRBV6-4|-|TRBJ1-1|13
CASSRQGGAAAFF
TGTGCCAGCAGCCGTCAAGGGGGGGCCGCGGCTTTCTTT
>TRBD2|TRBV6-6|-|TRBJ2-5|14
CASIWTSGTETQYF
TGTGCCAGCATTTGGACTAGCGGAACAGAGACCCAGTACTTC
>TRBD1|TRBV6-5|-|TRBJ2-2|15
CASRKRGQVTGELFF
TGTGCCAGCAGAAAAAGGGGGCAGGTCACCGGGGAGCTGTTTTTT
>-|TRBV7-2|few|TRBJ2-7|11
CASSLGAEQYF
TGTGCCAGCAGCCTGGGGGCTGAGCAGTACTTC
>-|TRBV6-5|-|TRBJ1-3|14
CASSLGSSGNTIYF
TGTGCCAGCAGTTTGGGCAGCTCTGGAAACACCATATATTTT
>TRBD1|TRBV27|-|TRBJ1-6|15
CASSLGQGFNSPLHF
TGTGCCAGCAGTTTAGGACAGGGGTTTAATTCACCCCTCCACTTT
>-|TRBV30|-|TRBJ1-1|14
CAWSVARLGTEAFF
TGTGCCTGGAGTGTAGCGCGTCTGGGCACTGAAGCTTTCTTT
>-|TRBV19|-|TRBJ2-7|14
CASSIATGSYEQYF
TGTGCCAGTAGTATAGCTACGGGGTCCTACGAGCAGTACTTC
>TRBD2|TRBV6-5|-|TRBJ2-1|13
CASSGLVGNEQFF
TGTGCCAGCTCAGGACTAGTCGGCAATGAGCAGTTCTTC
>TRBD1|TRBV11-3|-|TRBJ2-7|19
CASSLGPPSPGGMSYEQYF
TGTGCCAGCAGCCTGGGGCCACCGAGTCCAGGGGGAATGTCCTACGAGCAGTACTTC
>TRBD1|TRBV6-5|once|TRBJ1-6|15
CASSGGTGDNSPLHF
TGTGCCAGCAGCGGGGGGACAGGGGATAATTCACCCCTCCACTTT
>-|TRBV6-5|-|TRBJ2-7|11
CASIGAYEQYF
TGTGCCAGCATCGGAGCCTACGAGCAGTACTTC
>-|TRBV28|-|TRBJ1-5|15
CASSGWTEQNQPQHF
TGTGCCAGCAGTGGGTGGACAGAACAAAATCAGCCCCAGCATTTT
>TRBD2|TRBV24-1|-|TRBJ2-3|16
CATSDATSGDTDTQYF
TGTGCCACCAGTGACGCGACTAGCGGAGACACAGATACGCAGTATTTT
>TRBD1|TRBV5-4|-|TRBJ2-1|15
CASSLPGQRYNEQFF
TGTGCCAGCAGCCTGCCGGGACAGCGCTACAATGAGCAGTTCTTC
>-|TRBV30|-|TRBJ1-2|14
CAWSDDTGSYGYTF
TGTGCCTGGAGTGACGATACGGGGAGCTATGGCTACACCTTC
>TRBD1|TRBV7-2|-|TRBJ2-5|15
CASSAGTGEGKTQYF
TGTGCCAGCAGCGCCGGGACAGGGGAGGGAAAGACCCAGTACTTC
>-|TRBV7-9|once|TRBJ2-3|19
CASSPPLSRVTAGRDTQYF
TGTGCCAGCAGCCCCCCCTTATCCCGAGTGACTGCGGGTAGAGATACGCAGTATTTT
>-|TRBV19|-|TRBJ1-4|13
CASSNRVKEKLFF
TGTGCCAGTAGCAACAGGGTAAAGGAAAAACTGTTTTTT
>-|TRBV16|-|TRBJ1-6|15
CASRQGSSYNSPLHF
TGTGCCAGCAGACAGGGTAGCTCCTATAATTCACCCCTCCACTTT
>TRBD2|TRBV12-3/TRBV12-4|-|TRBJ2-5|13
CASSSGLQETQYF
TGTGCCAGCAGCTCGGGACTACAAGAGACCCAGTACTTC
>TRBD1|TRBV28|-|TRBJ2-7|15
CASSFGAGGRNEQYF
TGTGCCAGCAGTTTCGGGGCAGGGGGTAGGAACGAGCAGTACTTC
>-|TRBV20-1|-|TRBJ1-2|11
CSARGGNGYTF
TGCAGTGCTCGGGGGGGAAATGGCTACACCTTC
>-|TRBV5-5|-|TRBJ1-2|14
CASSSTQGYYGYTF
TGTGCCAGCAGCAGCACACAGGGTTACTATGGCTACACCTTC
>-|TRBV5-8|-|TRBJ1-1|14
CASRYRFMNTEAFF
TGTGCCAGCAGATACAGGTTCATGAACACTGAAGCTTTCTTT
>-|TRBV4-2|few|TRBJ1-3|16
CASSQGQGASGNTIYF
TGTGCCAGCAGCCAAGGACAAGGGGCCTCCGGAAACACCATATATTTT
>-|TRBV4-2|-|TRBJ1-2|17
CASSRITPDSPDYGYTF
TGTGCCAGCAGCCGCATTACTCCGGACTCCCCGGACTATGGCTACACCTTC
>-|TRBV5-1|-|TRBJ2-7|13
CASSLEAAYEQYF
TGCGCCAGCAGCTTGGAAGCCGCATACGAGCAGTACTTC